These 6 T cell receptor beta chains were all obtained from the same sample, sequenced in a study of cytomegalovirus exposure and HLA in healthy donors. TCRdb's copy holds only in-frame clones and misses some; the assay was immunoSEQ multiplex PCR. The sample carries about 110,000 clones, roughly nine tenths recorded once. Specimen: PBMCs. These receptors came from a woman in her late teens or twenties in good health and CMV-seronegative.

This chain uses TRBV28 with TRBJ2-1; 8 nucleotides agree with TRBD2. CDR3 length: 14 residues. After removal of 8 bases from V and 4 bases from J, the junction contained 7 bases not matched to a gene. CDR1 is MDHEN, CDR2 SYDVKM, per germline. DNA for the CDR3: TGTGCCAGCCGCGGGACTAGACTATACAATGAGCAGTTCTTC. Translated, it gives CASRGTRLYNEQFF. The full variable domain, completed using reference TRBV28 and TRBJ2-1, is DVKVTQSSRYLVKRTGEKVFLECVQDMDHENMFWYRQDPGLGLRLIYFSYDVKMKEKGDIPEGYSVSREKKERFSLILESASTNQTSMYLCASRGTRLYNEQFFGPGTRLTVL.

The rearrangement joins TRBV5-1 to TRBJ2-1; 11 bases match TRBD2. Germline lookup yields CDR1 SGHRS and CDR2 YFSETQ. J was trimmed by 7 bases and V by 3 bases; bases with no gene match: 9. CDR3 length: 16 amino acids. The chain's CDR3 is CASSSLTSGTKNEQFF. The CDR3 DNA follows: TGCGCCAGCAGCTCCCTGACTAGCGGGACGAAAAATGAGCAGTTCTTC. Full variable domain (rest looked up from reference TRBV5-1 and TRBJ2-1): KAGVTQTPRYLIKTRGQQVTLSCSPISGHRSVSWYQQTPGQGLQFLFEYFSETQRNKGNFPGRFSGRQFSNSRSEMNVSTLELGDSALYLCASSSLTSGTKNEQFFGPGTRLTVL.

This chain joins TRBV7-8 and TRBJ2-1; TRBD2 matches 14 bases. Germline values: CDR1 SGHVS, CDR2 FQNEAQ. J lost 1 base, V lost 2 bases, and 13 bases had no gene match. The CDR3 covers 21 residues. DNA for the CDR3: TGTGCCAGCAGCTTAAGTTGGGGGCCGGGACTAGCGGGAGTTTCCTACAATGAGCAGTTCTTC. It translates to CASSLSWGPGLAGVSYNEQFF.

V is TRBV23-1 and J is TRBJ1-4; unclear D gene. TRBV23-1 is an ORF, with its function uncertain. V lost 4 bases and J 14 bases, leaving 8 bases between the germline ends. The CDR3 loop spans 10 amino acids. This CDR3 is CASSPRILFF. For the CDR3, the DNA is TGCGCCAGCAGTCCGAGAATCCTGTTTTTT.

The chain couples TRBV7-2 to TRBJ2-5, with 7 bases aligning to TRBD2. This CDR3 has 15 residues. The V segment lost 0 bases and the J segment 1 base; nucleotides outside the gene matches: 2. Germline CDR1 is SGHTA and CDR2 is FQGNSA. CDR3 in amino acids: CASSLALAVQETQYF. In DNA, the CDR3 is TGTGCCAGCAGCTTAGCGCTAGCGGTCCAAGAGACCCAGTACTTC.

This clone has a handful of counts. DNA of the CDR3: TGTGCCAGCAGTGAAGTCGGCGGAGGTAATCAGCCCCAGCATTTT. Translation: CASSEVGGGNQPQHF. The chain links TRBV6-1 to TRBJ1-5; D gene unclear. The CDR3 covers 15 residues. CDR1 MNHNS and CDR2 SASEGT come from the germline V gene. V was shortened by 1 base and J by 4 bases, with 11 bases between the two germline ends.